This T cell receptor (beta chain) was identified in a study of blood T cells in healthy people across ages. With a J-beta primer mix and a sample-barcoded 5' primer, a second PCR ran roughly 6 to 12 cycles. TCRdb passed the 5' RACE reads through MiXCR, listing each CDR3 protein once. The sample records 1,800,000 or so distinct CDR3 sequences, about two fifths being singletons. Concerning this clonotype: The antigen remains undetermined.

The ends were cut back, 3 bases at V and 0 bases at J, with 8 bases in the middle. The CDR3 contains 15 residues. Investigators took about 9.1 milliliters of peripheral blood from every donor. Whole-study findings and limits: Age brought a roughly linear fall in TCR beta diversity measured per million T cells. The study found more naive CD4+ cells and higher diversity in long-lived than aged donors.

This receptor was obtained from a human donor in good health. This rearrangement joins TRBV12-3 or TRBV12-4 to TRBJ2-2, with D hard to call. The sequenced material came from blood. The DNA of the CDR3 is TGTGCCAGCAGTTTCCGGAGCGCGAACACCGGGGAGCTGTTTTTT. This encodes CASSFRSANTGELFF.